Following are 29 T cell receptor beta chains from one sample sequenced in a study of blood T cell repertoires in COVID-19. Data came from immunoSEQ multiplex PCR; TCRdb stores just in-frame clones and leaves some out. The sample yields about 320,000 clones, 65% to 90% seen once. The source material was peripheral blood. The receptors were sampled from a human donor in a cohort sampled during active COVID-19.

V usage is TRBV11-1 and J usage is TRBJ2-4; tentatively, D is TRBD1 (6 bases). Looked up from germline, CDR1 is SGHAT and CDR2 is FQDESV (reference sequence). V lost 5 bases, J lost 1 base, and 15 bases lay in between. The CDR3 has 16 residues. CDR3 region: CASSPRGNGAKNIQYF. CDR3 coding DNA: TGTGCCAGCAGCCCCAGGGGAAACGGGGCCAAAAACATTCAGTACTTC. Combining the CDR3 with reference TRBV11-1 and TRBJ2-4 gives the whole variable domain EAEVAQSPRYKITEKSQAVAFWCDPISGHATLYWYRQILGQGPELLVQFQDESVVDDSQLPKDRFSAERLKGVDSTLKIQPAELGDSAMYLCASSPRGNGAKNIQYFGAGTRLSVL.

CDR3 loop: CASSYSGTVGGYTF. The DNA of the CDR3 is TGTGCCAGCAGTTACTCAGGGACAGTGGGTGGCTACACCTTC. V usage is TRBV6-5 and J usage is TRBJ1-2; TRBD1 aligns across 7 bases. Germline assignment: CDR1 MNHEY and CDR2 SVGAGI. V shed 0 bases and J 7 bases; nucleotides not matched to a gene: 5. The CDR3 has 14 residues.

V and J are TRBV19 and TRBJ1-1, with TRBD1 identical over 8 bases. Germline-derived CDR1 and CDR2 are LNHDA and SQIVND (reference sequence). The CDR3 is made up of 16 amino acids. V trimming: 7 bases; J trimming: 4 bases; junction bases outside the gene matches: 14. The CDR3: CASKAGGYRGGTEAFF. CDR3 DNA: TGTGCCAGTAAAGCAGGGGGCTACCGAGGTGGCACTGAAGCTTTCTTT.

The rearrangement uses TRBV27 and TRBJ2-1, with TRBD2 matching over 9 bases. V was pared by 2 bases and J by 7 bases, with 6 bases of the junction left unmatched. CDR1 is MNHEY and CDR2 is SMNVEV in the germline V gene (reference sequence). The CDR3 loop spans 15 amino acids. CDR3 DNA sequence: TGTGCCAGCAGTTTAGGCGGGGGGGTGGGGAATGAGCAGTTCTTC. This translates into CASSLGGGVGNEQFF.

This clone was seen just once. The rearrangement links TRBV5-1 to TRBJ1-2; 9 bases agree with TRBD1. Trimming removed 4 bases from V and 4 bases from J; junction bases left unmatched: 2. The germline V gene has CDR1 SGHRS and CDR2 YFSETQ. The length of the CDR3 is 13 residues. The CDR3 DNA reads TGCGCCAGCAGCGAACAGGGGGCCTATGGCTACACCTTC. Translated: CASSEQGAYGYTF.

The chain recombines TRBV2 with TRBJ2-2; 10 bases are shared with TRBD2. The junction had 5 bases not matched to a gene; V was cut back by 4 bases and J by 3 bases. CDR1 is SNHLY, CDR2 FYNNEI, per germline. This CDR3 spans 16 amino acids. CDR3 DNA sequence: TGTGCCAGCAGTGTCCTAGCGGGGGTTTACACCGGGGAGCTGTTTTTT. This codes for CASSVLAGVYTGELFF.

This chain connects TRBV18 to TRBJ1-3; 10 bases are shared with TRBD1. This CDR3 is built from 18 residues. V lost 2 bases, J lost 0 bases, and 7 bases stayed unmatched. Germline V gives CDR1 KGHSH, CDR2 LQKENI. The CDR3 DNA sequence: TGTGCCAGCTCACCATCCGGGACAGGGGTCGTCTCTGGAAACACCATATATTTT. This sequence encodes CASSPSGTGVVSGNTIYF.

The chain combines TRBV28 with TRBJ1-1; TRBD1 aligns across 8 bases. The germline V gene has CDR1 MDHEN and CDR2 SYDVKM. With V trimmed by 5 bases and J by 1 base, 3 bases remained unmatched. The CDR3 spans 14 residues. The CDR3, as DNA: TGTGCCAGCAGTCCGGGACAGGCGAACACTGAAGCTTTCTTT. Protein product: CASSPGQANTEAFF.

The J gene is TRBJ2-6, the V gene TRBV18; a weak D match, TRBD2 (6 bases). Germline V lookup: CDR1 KGHSH, CDR2 LQKENI. V lost 3 bases and J lost 0, with 9 bases in between. The CDR3 runs 16 residues. The CDR3 reads CASSPAGGSGANVLTF. DNA of the CDR3: TGTGCCAGCTCACCGGCCGGGGGCTCTGGGGCCAACGTCCTGACTTTC.

This clone was observed a few times. The CDR3 sequence: CATSESVYGYTF. CDR3 sequence (DNA): TGTGCCACCAGTGAATCAGTATATGGCTACACCTTC. The gene calls are TRBV24-1 and TRBJ1-2; D is unresolved. Trimming shortened V by 4 bases and J by 5 bases, and 7 bases separated the two germline ends. This CDR3 contains 12 residues. Germline CDR1 and CDR2: KGHDR and SFDVKD.

This chain links TRBV18 with TRBJ2-1; possibly TRBD1 for D (5 bases). The germline gives CDR1 KGHSH, CDR2 LQKENI. This CDR3 comprises 15 residues. Trimming pared 3 bases from V and 5 bases from J, leaving 14 bases between. The CDR3 is CASSPRQMINNEQFF. CDR3 DNA: TGTGCCAGCTCACCGAGACAGATGATAAACAATGAGCAGTTCTTC.

This clone occurred many times. The J gene is TRBJ1-2, the V gene TRBV5-6; 7 bases fit TRBD1. Germline CDR1 is SGHDT and CDR2 is YYEEEE. V shed 4 bases, J shed 1 base, and the junction held 1 base outside the gene matches. This CDR3 comprises 13 residues. The CDR3 here is CASSDRVNYGYTF. For the CDR3, the DNA is TGTGCCAGCAGCGACAGGGTTAACTATGGCTACACCTTC.

The chain joins TRBV19 to TRBJ1-2; 7 bases align to TRBD1. J lost 0 bases, V lost 5 bases, and 9 bases had no gene match. The length of the CDR3 is 16 residues. The V gene's germline CDR1 is LNHDA and CDR2 SQIVND (reference sequence). The CDR3 loop reads CASSPDRSGANYGYTF. The CDR3 DNA reads as TGTGCCAGTAGTCCGGACAGGTCGGGGGCTAACTATGGCTACACCTTC.

This clone was detected many times. V usage is TRBV5-5 and J usage is TRBJ1-4; D gene unclear. Germline-derived CDR1 and CDR2 are SGHKS and YYEKEE (reference sequence). The CDR3 is 13 amino acids. With 2 bases removed from V and 8 bases from J, the gap between germline ends came to 10 bases. CDR3 protein: CASSLSPGEKLFF. CDR3 in DNA: TGTGCCAGCAGCTTATCACCGGGAGAAAAACTGTTTTTT.

The rearrangement uses TRBV4-2 and TRBJ2-1; D is possibly TRBD2 (6 bases). Germline lookup yields CDR1 LGHNA and CDR2 YNFKEQ. Trimming pared 1 base from V and 0 bases from J, leaving 10 bases between. This CDR3 spans 16 amino acids. CDR3 amino acids: CASSQVGGNSYNEQFF. In nucleotides, the CDR3 is TGTGCCAGCAGCCAAGTGGGCGGGAACTCCTACAATGAGCAGTTCTTC.

The gene calls are TRBV19 and TRBJ2-1; 11 positions match TRBD2. This CDR3 is 17 amino acids long. Germline V lookup: CDR1 LNHDA, CDR2 SQIVND (reference sequence). The junction had 4 bases not matched to a gene; V was cut back by 2 bases and J by 1 base. The CDR3: CASSINSGGASYNEQFF. CDR3 coding DNA: TGTGCCAGTAGTATAAATAGCGGGGGGGCTTCCTACAATGAGCAGTTCTTC.

The chain couples TRBV19 to TRBJ1-1; no clear D. This CDR3 is built from 12 residues. Germline CDR1 and CDR2: LNHDA and SQIVND (reference sequence). With 8 bases removed from V and 0 bases from J, the gap between germline ends came to 7 bases. Here the CDR3 DNA reads TGTGCCAGTGGTCAGTTGAACACTGAAGCTTTCTTT. The encoded protein is CASGQLNTEAFF.

The J gene is TRBJ1-6, the V gene TRBV7-9; tentatively, D is TRBD1 (6 bases). Trimming left V 3 bases short and J 8 bases short, with 17 bases between. CDR1 is SEHNR and CDR2 is FQNEAQ in the germline V gene (reference sequence). The CDR3 consists of 16 residues. This CDR3 is CASSFEDRLDDSPLHF. In DNA form, the CDR3 reads TGTGCCAGCAGCTTTGAAGACAGGTTGGACGATTCACCCCTCCACTTT.

The J gene is TRBJ2-1, the V gene TRBV11-3; maybe TRBD2 (5 bases). Germline-derived CDR1 and CDR2 are SGHNT and YENEEA. V lost 5 bases, J lost 4 bases, and 12 bases lay in between. The CDR3 covers 14 residues. CDR3 DNA sequence: TGTGCCAGCAGCCAAGAGGGAACATACAATGAGCAGTTCTTC. This codes for CASSQEGTYNEQFF. Full variable domain (missing parts from reference TRBV11-3 and TRBJ2-1): EAGVVQSPRYKIIEKKQPVAFWCNPISGHNTLYWYLQNLGQGPELLIRYENEEAVDDSQLPKDRFSAERLKGVDSTLKIQPAELGDSAVYLCASSQEGTYNEQFFGPGTRLTVL.

The chain links TRBV7-9 to TRBJ2-2; a possible D gene is TRBD1 (6 bases). The CDR3 is 13 residues long. Per germline, CDR1 SEHNR and CDR2 FQNEAQ (reference sequence). Between the trimmed V and J ends, which lost 5 bases and 6 bases, there was a span of 10 bases. The CDR3: CASSKQGSGELFF. In DNA, the CDR3 is TGTGCCAGCAGCAAGCAGGGGTCCGGGGAGCTGTTTTTT.

The chain is built from TRBV19 and TRBJ1-2; TRBD1 matches at 10 bases. CDR1 LNHDA and CDR2 SQIVND come from the germline V gene (reference sequence). V shed 7 bases, J shed 3 bases, and the junction held 11 bases outside the gene matches. The CDR3 consists of 16 residues. The CDR3 DNA is TGTGCCAGTAAACATCTCGGACAGGGGGTTGACTATGGCTACACCTTC. Translating gives CASKHLGQGVDYGYTF.

This clone was counted between two and nine times. Other DNA sequences in this specimen translate into the identical CDR3. V and J are TRBV5-1 and TRBJ2-2, with TRBD1 matching over 11 bases. The J segment lost 5 bases and the V segment lost 3 bases, leaving 3 bases of the junction unmatched. The CDR3 is 15 amino acids. CDR1 and CDR2 (germline): SGHRS, YFSETQ. DNA of the CDR3: TGCGCCAGCAGCTCAGGACAGGGGGCGACCGGGGAGCTGTTTTTT. Its protein product is CASSSGQGATGELFF.

This chain joins TRBV3-1 (or the pseudogene TRBV3-2) and TRBJ1-1; D not resolved. In germline, CDR1 is LGHDT, CDR2 YNNKEL (reference sequence). This CDR3 contains 14 residues. Trimming took off 1 base at V and 7 bases at J, with 13 bases between the two ends. The CDR3, as DNA: TGTGCCAGCAGCCAAGGTCCCCGGGAGCATGAAGCTTTCTTT. Translated, it gives CASSQGPREHEAFF.

The chain joins TRBV5-1 to TRBJ2-3; D perhaps matches TRBD2 (6 bases). The CDR3 sequence is 18 residues long. Germline values: CDR1 SGHRS, CDR2 YFSETQ. V gave up 1 base and J gave up 0 bases, with 18 bases separating them. CDR3 bases: TGCGCCAGCAGCTTGAGGCAGTTGGAGGGGCGAAGCACAGATACGCAGTATTTT. This gives the protein CASSLRQLEGRSTDTQYF.

J is TRBJ1-1 and V is TRBV7-8; possible D gene TRBD1, 6 bases. CDR1 is SGHVS, CDR2 FQNEAQ, per germline. V lost 5 bases and J lost 5, with 21 bases in between. This CDR3 comprises 16 residues. The CDR3 nucleotides are TGTGCCAGCAGCCACCTCCATCGGGGGGCGACAACTGAAGCTTTCTTT. The encoded protein is CASSHLHRGATTEAFF.

This chain uses TRBV12-5 with TRBJ1-1, with 8 bases that match TRBD1. This CDR3 has 17 amino acids. Germline lookup yields CDR1 LGHNT and CDR2 FRNRAP. V trimming: 0 bases; J trimming: 2 bases; junction bases outside the gene matches: 8. The CDR3 coding sequence is TGTGCTAGTGGTTTGGTACGGATGGCAGGGGGCAACACTGAAGCTTTCTTT. Protein: CASGLVRMAGGNTEAFF.

The chain links TRBV18 to TRBJ2-3, with 8 bases that match TRBD1. Germline lookup yields CDR1 KGHSH and CDR2 LQKENI. V was clipped by 6 bases and J by 2 bases; unmatched bases: 7. This CDR3 is 15 amino acids long. The CDR3 spells CASSYTGGPTDTQYF. The CDR3 DNA reads TGTGCCAGCTCGTACACAGGGGGACCCACAGATACGCAGTATTTT.

The CDR3 spells CASSVSTRPANEKLFF. CDR3 DNA: TGTGCCAGCAGTGTTTCGACACGACCGGCGAATGAAAAACTGTTTTTT. The J gene is TRBJ1-4, the V gene TRBV6-1, with D hard to call. Per germline, CDR1 MNHNS and CDR2 SASEGT. V was trimmed by 4 bases and J by 5 bases, leaving 17 bases between them. This CDR3 is built from 16 residues.

This chain uses TRBV6-5 with TRBJ2-1; the D gene is possibly TRBD2 (5 bases). Trimming cost V 6 bases and J 4 bases, with 10 bases left between them. CDR1 and CDR2 from the germline V gene are MNHEY and SVGAGI. CDR3 size: 13 residues. CDR3 amino acids: CASREALYNEQFF. The CDR3 bases are TGTGCCAGCAGGGAGGCTTTATACAATGAGCAGTTCTTC.